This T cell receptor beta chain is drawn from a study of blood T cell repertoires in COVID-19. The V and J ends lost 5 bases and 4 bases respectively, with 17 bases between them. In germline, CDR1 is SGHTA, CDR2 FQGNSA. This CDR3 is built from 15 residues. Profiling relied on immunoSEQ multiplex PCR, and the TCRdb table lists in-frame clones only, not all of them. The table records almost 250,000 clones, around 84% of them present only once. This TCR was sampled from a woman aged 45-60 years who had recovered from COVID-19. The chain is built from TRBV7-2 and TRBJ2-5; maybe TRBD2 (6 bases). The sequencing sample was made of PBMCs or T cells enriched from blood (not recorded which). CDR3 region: CASSRGLLVLETQYF. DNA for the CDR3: TGTGCCAGCAGCCGGGGACTGCTGGTACTAGAGACCCAGTACTTC.